This T cell receptor beta chain was observed in a study of blood T cell repertoires in COVID-19. This table comes from immunoSEQ multiplex PCR, and its TCRdb copy is limited to in-frame clones, with some not included. The repertoire includes approximately 180,000 clones, approximately 85% of them detected once, and 6.2% sits in the top ten. The CDR3 loop spans 17 amino acids. V was pared by 2 bases and J by 4 bases, with 15 bases between. CDR1 MGHRA and CDR2 YSYEKL come from the germline V gene. Study members were between about 18 and 100 years old and lived in some 22 US regions. The chain uses TRBV4-1 and TRBJ1-6; D call uncertain. This receptor was taken from a middle-aged man who had recovered from COVID-19. The sequenced sample consisted of PBMCs or T cells enriched from blood (not recorded which). CDR3: CASSQKEEKSYNSPLHF. CDR3 sequence (DNA): TGCGCCAGCAGCCAAAAAGAGGAAAAATCTTATAATTCACCCCTCCACTTT.